The T cell receptor (beta chain) under discussion was sequenced for a study of T-cell memory formation after mild COVID-19. General study points: The second-wave clones peaking on day 37 were not confirmed as SARS-CoV-2-specific.

The CDR3 consists of 15 residues. Germline V CDR1 and CDR2: LGHDT, YNNKEL (reference sequence). The J segment lost 4 bases and the V segment lost 3 bases, leaving 3 bases of the junction unmatched. TCRdb processed the 5' RACE reads anew with MiXCR; each CDR3 protein has one entry. There are hundreds of thousands of distinct CDR3 sequences in the sample; roughly an eighth occur only once, and over 20% lies in the top ten. This clonotype has more than one count but fewer than ten. Its antigen is undetermined. The TCR comes from a man aged 18 to 35 who had mild COVID-19 (a few samples of this study predate the infection). Cell type and time point are not known. The V gene is TRBV3-1, the J gene TRBJ2-5, with TRBD2 identical over 12 bases. Source material: PBMCs or a T cell subset sorted from them (not recorded which). CDR3 sequence: CASSHTSGGLETQYF. CDR3 bases: TGTGCCAGCAGCCACACTAGCGGGGGGCTAGAGACCCAGTACTTC.